The TCR beta chain under discussion was sequenced for a study of cytomegalovirus exposure and HLA in healthy donors. Comment on this clone: Its antigen is still unknown.

Trimming cost V 7 bases and J 0 bases; bases outside gene matches: 5. The CDR3 totals 15 residues. Germline lookup yields CDR1 MNHNS and CDR2 SASEGT. Broader study findings: Presence/absence results assume similar sequencing depth per donor, which may not hold. An observed cluster of highly shared sequence variants was recorded as a likely sequencing artifact.

The study ran its PCR with 60 Vbeta and 13 Jbeta primers. Method: immunoSEQ multiplex PCR; TCRdb's copy keeps in-frame clones and lacks some. The data show some 180,000 clones, with around 73% seen just once and approximately 5.6% held by the top ten. The source material was PBMCs. This clonotype originated in a woman younger than 30 in good health and CMV-seropositive. This chain joins TRBV6-1 and TRBJ2-2; 7 bases agree with TRBD1. CDR3 residues: CASTAGTANTGELFF. The DNA of the CDR3 is TGTGCCAGCACCGCCGGGACAGCGAACACCGGGGAGCTGTTTTTT.